This T cell receptor beta chain was documented in a study of T cells in Graves' hyperthyroidism and ophthalmopathy. Study-wide results and limits: Blood also held most thyroid clonotypes expanded beyond 0.001.

This clonotype was recorded many times. Its target is unknown. The CDR3 runs to 14 residues. V dropped 2 bases and J dropped 1 base, with 5 bases sitting between them. Disease duration under 2 months; hyperthyroidism patients were aged 18 to 65. Uncontrolled infection, other autoimmune disease, pregnancy or lactation disqualified patients from enrolment. Clinical symptoms, serum thyroxine, TRAb, thyroid ultrasound and orbital computed tomography established diagnosis. The TCR beta CDR3 regions underwent amplification using RNA transcripts as the source. With the HTBI primer set, the TCR CDR3 went through a first round of RT-PCR. TCRdb recomputed calls from the multiplex PCR reads with MiXCR, one row per CDR3 protein. This table has over 650,000 distinct CDR3 sequences, around 15% appearing once.

The V and J genes are TRBV12-3 or TRBV12-4 and TRBJ2-2; no clear D. The sequenced sample consisted of blood. This receptor was identified in a man younger than 35 with Graves' hyperthyroidism. The CDR3 region has the DNA TGTGCCAGCAGTTTATACAGGAACACCGGGGAGCTGTTTTTT. It is translated as CASSLYRNTGELFF.